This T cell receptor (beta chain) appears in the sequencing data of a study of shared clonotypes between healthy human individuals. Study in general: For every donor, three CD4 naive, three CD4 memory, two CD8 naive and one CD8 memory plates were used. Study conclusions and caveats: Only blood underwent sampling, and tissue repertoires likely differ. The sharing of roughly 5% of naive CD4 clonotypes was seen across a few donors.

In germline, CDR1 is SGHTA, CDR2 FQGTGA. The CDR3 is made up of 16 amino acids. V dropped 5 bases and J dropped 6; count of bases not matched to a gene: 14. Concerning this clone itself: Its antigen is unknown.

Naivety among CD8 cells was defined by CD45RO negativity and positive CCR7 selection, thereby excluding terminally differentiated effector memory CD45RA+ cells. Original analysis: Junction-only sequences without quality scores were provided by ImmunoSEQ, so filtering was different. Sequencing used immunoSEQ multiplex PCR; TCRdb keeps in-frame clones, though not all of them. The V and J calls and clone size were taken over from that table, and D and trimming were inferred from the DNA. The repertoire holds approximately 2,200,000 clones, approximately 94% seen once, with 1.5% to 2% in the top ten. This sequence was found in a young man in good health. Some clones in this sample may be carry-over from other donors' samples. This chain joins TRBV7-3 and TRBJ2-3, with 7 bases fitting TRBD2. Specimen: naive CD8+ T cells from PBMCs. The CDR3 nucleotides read TGTGCCAGCAGCCATACGGGGGGTGTAAGCCCGGATACGCAGTATTTT. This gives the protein CASSHTGGVSPDTQYF.